This T cell receptor beta chain was sequenced for a study of long-term antiretroviral therapy in people with HIV. Study-level background: Initial samples were collected about a decade before the 2015 immediate-ART recommendation.

Study results and limitations: Post-treatment diversity went higher with ART but stayed below transplant donor controls. Absence of data on ART adherence, viral resistance or therapy changes was noted.

As for this clone: Its antigen is not known.

Germline CDR1 is SGHNT and CDR2 is YYREEE (reference sequence). V was clipped by 0 bases and J by 4 bases, with 20 bases between them. This CDR3 region has 18 residues. They ran version v3.0 of the immunoSEQ assay at survey level. The table came from immunoSEQ multiplex PCR; TCRdb's copy has only in-frame clones and leaves some out. The data show 20,000 to 30,000 clones, roughly 87% seen once. This sequence originates from a man aged 50-60 years with HIV. The rearrangement joins TRBV5-4 to TRBJ2-1; D is possibly TRBD1 or TRBD2 (5 bases each). Material: unsorted PBMCs, obtained 0.4 years after starting antiretroviral therapy. This chain's CDR3 is CASSLVPASWGKYNEQFF. Here the CDR3 DNA reads TGTGCCAGCAGCTTGGTTCCGGCGTCGTGGGGGAAATACAATGAGCAGTTCTTC. Using reference TRBV5-4 and TRBJ2-1 for the parts outside the CDR3, the full variable domain is ETGVTQSPTHLIKTRGQQVTLRCSSQSGHNTVSWYQQALGQGPQFIFQYYREEENGRGNFPPRFSGLQFPNYSSELNVNALELDDSALYLCASSLVPASWGKYNEQFFGPGTRLTVL.